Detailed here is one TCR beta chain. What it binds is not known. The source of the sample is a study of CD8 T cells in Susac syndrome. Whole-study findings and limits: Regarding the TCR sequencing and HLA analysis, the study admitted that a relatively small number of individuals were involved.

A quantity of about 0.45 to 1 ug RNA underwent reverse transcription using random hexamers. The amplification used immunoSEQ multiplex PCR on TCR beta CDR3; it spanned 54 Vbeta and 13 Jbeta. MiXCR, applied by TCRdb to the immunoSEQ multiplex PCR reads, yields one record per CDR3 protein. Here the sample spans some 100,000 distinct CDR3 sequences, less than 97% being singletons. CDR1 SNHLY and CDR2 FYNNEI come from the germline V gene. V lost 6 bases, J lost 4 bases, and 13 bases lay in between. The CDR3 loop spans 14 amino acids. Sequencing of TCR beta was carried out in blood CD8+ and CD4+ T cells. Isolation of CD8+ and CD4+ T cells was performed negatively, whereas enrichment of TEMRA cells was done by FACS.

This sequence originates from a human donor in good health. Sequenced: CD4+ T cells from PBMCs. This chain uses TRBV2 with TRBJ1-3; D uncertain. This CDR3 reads CASSDISLGNTIYF. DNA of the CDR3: TGTGCCAGCAGCGATATTTCGCTGGGAAACACCATATATTTT. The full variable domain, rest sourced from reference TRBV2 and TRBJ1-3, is EPEVTQTPSHQVTQMGQEVILRCVPISNHLYFYWYRQILGQKVEFLVSFYNNEISEKSEIFDDQFSVERPDGSNFTLKIRSTKLEDSAMYFCASSDISLGNTIYFGEGSWLTVV.